The sequence of this T cell receptor beta chain was determined in a study of HIV-infected patients and healthy controls. Study-wide findings and caveats: MAIT alpha-chain CDR3s were frequent in healthy controls, depleted in HIV+.

On this clonotype: What it binds is unknown.

Germline V gene data show CDR1 as SEHNR and CDR2 as FQNEAQ (reference sequence). V lost 5 bases to trimming and J lost 5 bases; unmatched junction nucleotides: 12. The CDR3 extends over 16 amino acids. cDNA was made from 400 to 500 ng RNA using alpha and beta constant primers. Each of the alpha and beta chains got its own library through chain-specific third strand synthesis with indices. TCRdb processed the 5' RACE reads anew with MiXCR; each CDR3 protein has one entry. The sample has 7,500 to 9,500 distinct CDR3 sequences; 8% are singletons. No cell fractionation was done, so the repertoire covers all unsorted peripheral blood T cells. People with immunomodulatory therapy, recent vaccination or treatment interruptions were not enrolled.

The sample was blood, taken before antiretroviral therapy. The chain carries TRBV7-9 and TRBJ2-1; 7 bases map to TRBD1. The sequence was collected from an adult with HIV infection. The donor label of this sample is uncertain. DNA for the CDR3: TGTGCCAGCAGCCGAGGACAGGCGTTTGGACACAATGAGCAGTTCTTC. As protein: CASSRGQAFGHNEQFF.